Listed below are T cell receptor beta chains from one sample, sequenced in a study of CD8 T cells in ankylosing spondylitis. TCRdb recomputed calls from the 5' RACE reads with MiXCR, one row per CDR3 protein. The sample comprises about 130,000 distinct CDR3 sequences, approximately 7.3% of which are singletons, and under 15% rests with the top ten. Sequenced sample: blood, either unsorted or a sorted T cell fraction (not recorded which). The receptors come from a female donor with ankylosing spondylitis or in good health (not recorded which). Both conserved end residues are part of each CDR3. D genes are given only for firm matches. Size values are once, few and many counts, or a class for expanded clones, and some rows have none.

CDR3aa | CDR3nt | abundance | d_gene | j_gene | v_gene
CASSLTGARDTEAFF | TGTGCCAGCAGCTTGACAGGGGCGAGAGATACTGAAGCTTTCTTT | many | TRBD1 | TRBJ1-1 | TRBV5-6
CASSFGESYNSPLHF | TGTGCCAGCAGTTTCGGGGAGTCCTATAATTCACCCCTCCACTTT | many | NA | TRBJ1-6 | TRBV12-3/TRBV12-4
CASRRGRGDTEAFF | TGTGCCAGCAGAAGAGGGCGCGGGGACACTGAAGCTTTCTTT | many | NA | TRBJ1-1 | TRBV6-1
CASSLVGQGIHEQYF | TGTGCCAGCAGTTTAGTAGGTCAGGGGATCCACGAGCAGTACTTC | NA | NA | TRBJ2-7 | TRBV12-3/TRBV12-4
CASSPTSFGGDTQYF | TGTGCCAGCAGCCCGACAAGTTTTGGAGGAGATACGCAGTATTTT | few | NA | TRBJ2-3 | TRBV5-5
CASSPSWGDTEAFF | TGCGCCAGCAGCCCCTCTTGGGGGGATACTGAAGCTTTCTTT | many | NA | TRBJ1-1 | TRBV5-1
CRAGGLGQPQHF | TGCAGGGCGGGGGGGCTAGGACAGCCCCAGCATTTT | many | NA | TRBJ1-5 | TRBV20-1
CASSQDRAGPDNEQFF | TGTGCCAGCAGCCAAGACCGTGCAGGGCCAGACAATGAGCAGTTCTTC | many | NA | TRBJ2-1 | TRBV14
CASSYEDNADTQYF | TGTGCCAGCAGTTACGAAGACAACGCAGATACGCAGTATTTT | few | NA | TRBJ2-3 | TRBV6-2/TRBV6-3
CSAVRQGKYTEAFF | TGCAGTGCTGTACGACAGGGGAAATACACTGAAGCTTTCTTT | many | TRBD1 | TRBJ1-1 | TRBV20-1
CASSQTGGGSPLHF | TGCGCCAGCAGCCAGACAGGGGGCGGATCACCCCTCCACTTT | many | TRBD1 | TRBJ1-6 | TRBV4-3
CASSQITGGSYEQYF | TGCGCCAGCAGCCAGATAACAGGGGGCTCCTACGAGCAGTACTTC | many | TRBD1 | TRBJ2-7 | TRBV4-3
CASSEALAGGPRKQFF | TGTGCCAGCAGTGAAGCGCTAGCGGGGGGGCCGAGGAAGCAGTTCTTC | NA | TRBD2 | TRBJ2-1 | TRBV6-1
CASSLIGADTGELFF | TGTGCCAGCAGCTTAATCGGGGCAGACACCGGGGAGCTGTTTTTT | many | NA | TRBJ2-2 | TRBV7-3
CASSHLPGGGNEQFF | TGCGCCAGCAGCCATTTACCCGGGGGGGGGAATGAGCAGTTCTTC | many | TRBD2 | TRBJ2-1 | TRBV4-1
CASSQGGGSYNEQFF | TGCGCCAGCAGCCAAGGGGGCGGATCCTACAATGAGCAGTTCTTC | many | NA | TRBJ2-1 | TRBV4-1
CASSFQFSGANVLTF | TGTGCCAGCAGCTTTCAGTTCTCTGGGGCCAACGTCCTGACTTTC | few | NA | TRBJ2-6 | TRBV7-3
CASSQLAGNHAKNIQYF | TGTGCCAGCAGTCAACTAGCGGGGAATCATGCCAAAAACATTCAGTACTTC | many | TRBD2 | TRBJ2-4 | TRBV6-2/TRBV6-3
CASSVGLLSTDTQYF | TGTGCCAGCAGCGTAGGACTTCTGAGCACAGATACGCAGTATTTT | many | NA | TRBJ2-3 | TRBV9
CASRPFGPVRATNEKLFF | TGCGCCAGCAGGCCCTTCGGACCTGTCAGGGCAACTAATGAAAAACTGTTTTTT | many | NA | TRBJ1-4 | TRBV4-1
CASSTTGGVSYEQYF | TGTGCCAGCAGCACTACGGGAGGGGTCTCCTACGAGCAGTACTTC | NA | TRBD2 | TRBJ2-7 | TRBV7-9
CATSDFETSGAGNNEQFF | TGTGCCACCAGTGATTTTGAAACTAGCGGGGCGGGTAACAATGAGCAGTTCTTC | many | TRBD2 | TRBJ2-1 | TRBV24-1
CASSLSLEGYEQYF | TGCGCCAGCAGCTTATCTCTAGAGGGCTACGAGCAGTACTTC | many | NA | TRBJ2-7 | TRBV5-1
CASSSARGRFSNTEAFF | TGTGCCAGCAGCTCCGCCCGAGGCCGATTTTCGAACACTGAAGCTTTCTTT | many | NA | TRBJ1-1 | TRBV6-1
CASSQAGTKYQETQYF | TGTGCCAGCAGCCAAGCCGGGACAAAGTACCAAGAGACCCAGTACTTC | many | NA | TRBJ2-5 | TRBV4-2
CASSLANRDYSNEQFF | TGTGCCAGCAGTCTTGCAAACAGGGATTACTCCAATGAGCAGTTCTTC | many | NA | TRBJ2-1 | TRBV27
CSAQNRDISTDTQYF | TGCAGTGCCCAAAACCGGGACATAAGCACAGATACGCAGTATTTT | few | NA | TRBJ2-3 | TRBV20-1
CAIKDSNNSPLHF | TGTGCCATCAAGGACTCCAATAATTCACCCCTCCACTTT | few | NA | TRBJ1-6 | TRBV10-3